This TCR beta chain was observed in a study of control samples from healthy donors and cancer patients. Method: immunoSEQ multiplex PCR; TCRdb's copy keeps in-frame clones and lacks some. Of under 200,000 clones detected, about 93% appear once; the ten largest clones hold 0.65% to 0.85%. Deletions cut 8 bases from V and 8 bases from J, with 19 bases between. The germline V gene has CDR1 ENHRY and CDR2 SYGVKD. The CDR3 is 14 amino acids. The V and J genes are TRBV10-3 and TRBJ1-5, with a weak D call TRBD1 (6 bases). The sequence was collected from a woman in her 30s in good health. The sample consisted of blood. CDR3 nucleotide sequence: TGTGCCATCGGCAGGGACAATGGAGGGGAGCCCCAGCATTTT. Translating gives CAIGRDNGGEPQHF.